This TCR beta chain derives from a study of identical twins. Study findings and constraints: Twins' excess sharing was less marked for out-of-frame beta sequences.

Template switching added a universal primer site, and cDNA bore unique molecular identifiers. TCRdb reprocessed the 5' RACE reads with MiXCR, giving one entry per CDR3 protein. In the table there are fewer than 250,000 distinct CDR3 sequences, approximately 7.8% of which are singletons. V was trimmed by 6 bases and J by 0 bases, leaving 23 bases between them. Germline-derived CDR1 and CDR2 are DFQATT and SNEGSKA (reference sequence). The length of the CDR3 is 17 residues. Concerning this clonotype itself: Its specificity is not known.

The same data also went into a second study, on yellow fever vaccine responses in identical twins. That publication notes: Reported findings indicate that twins' vaccine T cell responses seemed partially convergent, partially personalized.

The chain recombines TRBV20-1 with TRBJ1-1; D uncertain. Sequencing was performed on CD8+ T cells sorted from blood. The TCR comes from a woman younger than 35 in good health. CDR3 loop: CSAPTPGRILLNTEAFF. CDR3 nucleotide sequence: TGCAGTGCGCCTACCCCCGGGCGGATTCTACTGAACACTGAAGCTTTCTTT.